Below are 8 T cell receptor beta chains sequenced from a single sample in a study of blood T cell repertoires in COVID-19. Produced via immunoSEQ multiplex PCR; TCRdb's table is partial and in-frame only. The sample has about 160,000 clones; approximately 75% are singletons. The material sequenced was peripheral blood. These receptors all come from a human donor in a cohort sampled during active COVID-19.

The V and J genes are TRBV5-1 and TRBJ2-3, with TRBD2 identical over 8 bases. The J segment lost 1 base and the V segment lost 4 bases, leaving 2 bases of the junction unmatched. Germline V gene sequence: CDR1 SGHRS, CDR2 YFSETQ. This CDR3 spans 14 amino acids. The CDR3 nucleotides are TGCGCCAGCAGCCCGACTAGCGGCACAGATACGCAGTATTTT. It encodes CASSPTSGTDTQYF.

V gene TRBV5-5 combines with J gene TRBJ1-5; D may be TRBD1 (5 bases). This CDR3 contains 16 residues. V was clipped by 0 bases and J by 1 base, with 11 bases between them. Germline CDR1 is SGHKS and CDR2 is YYEKEE (reference sequence). The CDR3 sequence: CASSLAGGRSNQPQHF. Written as DNA, the CDR3 is TGTGCCAGCAGCTTGGCGGGGGGAAGGAGCAATCAGCCCCAGCATTTT.

This clone came up many times. The V gene is TRBV4-3, the J gene TRBJ1-5, with TRBD1 matching over 7 bases. The CDR3 consists of 14 residues. V was clipped by 4 bases and J by 5 bases; unmatched bases: 5. Germline lookup yields CDR1 LGHNA and CDR2 YSLEER. The CDR3 here is CASSPQGMDQPQHF. DNA for the CDR3: TGCGCCAGCAGCCCACAGGGGATGGATCAGCCCCAGCATTTT.

V and J are TRBV7-9 and TRBJ2-2; the match to TRBD2 covers 12 bases. The CDR3 spans 14 residues. Per germline, CDR1 SEHNR and CDR2 FQNEAQ (reference sequence). Losses at the gene ends were 11 bases for V and 5 bases for J; bases not matched to a gene: 6. CDR3 residues: CACQTSGRTGELFF. Written as DNA, the CDR3 is TGTGCCTGCCAGACTAGCGGGAGAACCGGGGAGCTGTTTTTT. Based on the CDR3 plus reference TRBV7-9 and TRBJ2-2, the full variable domain is DTGVSQNPRHKITKRGQNVTFRCDPISEHNRLYWYRQTLGQGPEFLTYFQNEAQLEKSRLLSDRFSAERPKGSFSTLEIQRTEQGDSAMYLCACQTSGRTGELFFGEGSRLTVL.

J is TRBJ2-2 and V is TRBV2; TRBD2 matches at 9 bases. Germline-derived CDR1 and CDR2 are SNHLY and FYNNEI. CDR3 length equals 16 residues. J gave up 3 bases and V 2 bases, and 4 bases lay outside the gene matches. CDR3 sequence: CASSEIAGAYTGELFF. In DNA, the CDR3 is TGTGCCAGCAGTGAAATAGCGGGGGCCTACACCGGGGAGCTGTTTTTT.

CDR3 bases: TGCGCCAGCAGCCAGGGACAGGGGAGGGAGACCCAGTACTTC. Protein: CASSQGQGRETQYF. The chain joins TRBV4-3 to TRBJ2-5; 10 bases agree with TRBD1. Losses at the gene ends were 3 bases for V and 5 bases for J; bases not matched to a gene: 3. Germline loops: CDR1 LGHNA, CDR2 YSLEER. There are 14 residues in the CDR3.

The gene calls are TRBV7-9 and TRBJ2-5; possible D gene TRBD1, 5 bases. CDR1 and CDR2 from the germline V gene are SEHNR and FQNEAQ (reference sequence). The CDR3 is 15 residues long. V lost 2 bases and J lost 3, with 13 bases in between. The CDR3 region is CASSLRQGGEETQYF. CDR3 nucleotides: TGTGCCAGCAGCTTAAGGCAGGGCGGAGAAGAGACCCAGTACTTC.

The V gene is TRBV20-1, the J gene TRBJ1-1; D unresolved. Germline assignment: CDR1 DFQATT and CDR2 SNEGSKA (reference sequence). The CDR3 runs to 13 residues. Deletions cut 3 bases from V and 5 bases from J, with 13 bases between. The DNA for the CDR3 is TGCAGTGCTAGTGGGCCGTTCAAGACTGAAGCTTTCTTT. This sequence encodes CSASGPFKTEAFF.